Following are 32 T cell receptor beta chains from one sample sequenced in a study of OX40 agonist ivuxolimab in advanced cancers. The assay was immunoSEQ multiplex PCR, and TCRdb's table has in-frame clones only and misses some. In the table there are around 62,000 clones, over 75% of which are singletons. Sequencing was performed on CD4+ or CD8+ T cells sorted from blood, taken in a trial of the OX40 agonist ivuxolimab. Receptors were obtained from an adult with an advanced solid tumor such as melanoma, head and neck, liver or kidney cancer.

The rearrangement joins TRBV5-1 to TRBJ2-2; TRBD2 matches 11 bases. The CDR3 is made up of 17 amino acids. The trim removed 6 bases at V and 3 bases at J, leaving 10 bases unmatched. Germline assignment: CDR1 SGHRS and CDR2 YFSETQ. DNA of the CDR3: TGCGCCAGCACCCGAGAACTAGCGGGGGCTCACACCGGGGAGCTGTTTTTT. This translates into CASTRELAGAHTGELFF.

This clone was seen just once. The chain joins TRBV5-4 to TRBJ1-1; D perhaps matches TRBD1 (6 bases). Germline V gene data show CDR1 as SGHNT and CDR2 as YYREEE (reference sequence). The CDR3 has 14 residues. V lost 3 bases, J lost 1 base, and 10 bases lay in between. The DNA for the CDR3 is TGTGCCAGCAGCTCGAAGGGGGGGAACACTGAAGCTTTCTTT. As protein: CASSSKGGNTEAFF.

This clone has just one count. The chain carries TRBV14 and TRBJ1-2; D ambiguous. V was cut by 1 base and J by 2 bases, with 11 bases left in between. The CDR3 consists of 15 residues. The germline V gene has CDR1 SGHDN and CDR2 FVKESK. DNA for the CDR3: TGTGCCAGCAGCCAAGCTCGGTCTGGGAACTATGGCTACACCTTC. Its protein product is CASSQARSGNYGYTF.

This clone was seen a handful of times. The gene calls are TRBV30 and TRBJ1-2; D call uncertain. Germline assignment: CDR1 GTSNPN and CDR2 SVGIG (reference sequence). The CDR3 length is 16 residues. V lost 5 bases to trimming and J lost 2 bases, with 21 bases between them. CDR3 coding DNA: TGTGCCTGGTTAGGAGTTACGGAGGGTGTAAACTATGGCTACACCTTC. Protein sequence: CAWLGVTEGVNYGYTF.

This clone was detected once. The V gene is TRBV27, the J gene TRBJ2-2; 8 bases are a match to TRBD1. The trim removed 3 bases at V and 4 bases at J, leaving 4 bases unmatched. Germline assignment: CDR1 MNHEY and CDR2 SMNVEV (reference sequence). The CDR3 loop spans 15 amino acids. CDR3 loop: CASSLGQAGTGELFF. CDR3 in DNA: TGTGCCAGCAGTTTGGGACAGGCCGGCACCGGGGAGCTGTTTTTT.

The J gene is TRBJ2-1, the V gene TRBV4-2; 10 bases align to TRBD2. V was pared by 5 bases and J by 7 bases, with 11 bases of the junction left unmatched. Germline CDR1 and CDR2: LGHNA and YNFKEQ. This CDR3 region has 16 residues. In DNA, the CDR3 is TGTGCCAGCAGCTCCCACGAAGCGGGGGGGAGGAATGAGCAGTTCTTC. It codes for CASSSHEAGGRNEQFF.

The rearrangement joins TRBV7-2 to TRBJ2-5; TRBD2 agrees at 7 bases. The CDR3 runs 16 residues. Unmatched junction bases numbered 10, after V lost 1 base and J lost 5 bases. Germline V lookup: CDR1 SGHTA, CDR2 FQGNSA. The CDR3 region has the DNA TGTGCCAGCAGCTTAGACCCCCCGGGGAGGGCGGAGACCCAGTACTTC. It yields the protein CASSLDPPGRAETQYF.

The gene calls are TRBV30 and TRBJ2-2; possible D gene TRBD2, 7 bases. Trimming shortened V by 2 bases and J by 6 bases, and 13 bases separated the two germline ends. CDR1 is GTSNPN and CDR2 is SVGIG in the germline V gene (reference sequence). The CDR3 sequence is 14 residues long. Here the CDR3 DNA reads TGTGCCTGGAGTAAGGGGGGAGGGTCCGGGGAGCTGTTTTTT. Translation gives CAWSKGGGSGELFF.

The chain couples TRBV7-2 to TRBJ2-3; D remains ambiguous. V lost 7 bases to trimming and J lost 3 bases, with 17 bases between them. Germline V lookup: CDR1 SGHTA, CDR2 FQGNSA. The CDR3 extends over 15 amino acids. CDR3 residues: CASTIRVRRTDTQYF. CDR3 nucleotide sequence: TGTGCCAGCACCATCCGAGTCCGCAGGACAGATACGCAGTATTTT.

V gene TRBV5-1 combines with J gene TRBJ2-2; no reliable D call. This CDR3 comprises 17 residues. V was pared by 4 bases and J by 3 bases, with 19 bases between. From germline, CDR1 is SGHRS and CDR2 YFSETQ. CDR3 bases: TGCGCCAGCAGCCCCTACGGACCAAAAAGGGACACCGGGGAGCTGTTTTTT. It is translated as CASSPYGPKRDTGELFF.

The chain joins TRBV29-1 to TRBJ1-1; D gene unclear. Trimming took 2 bases from V and 0 from J, leaving 7 bases between them. This CDR3 comprises 13 residues. Germline loops: CDR1 SQVTM, CDR2 ANQGSEA. CDR3: CSVERAMNTEAFF. As DNA, the CDR3 is TGCAGCGTTGAAAGGGCCATGAACACTGAAGCTTTCTTT. Together with reference TRBV29-1 and TRBJ1-1, the CDR3 gives the full variable domain: SAVISQKPSRDICQRGTSLTIQCQVDSQVTMMFWYRQQPGQSLTLIATANQGSEATYESGFVIDKFPISRPNLTFSTLTVSNMSPEDSSIYLCSVERAMNTEAFFGQGTRLTVV.

The rearrangement joins TRBV5-5 to TRBJ2-7; tentatively, D is TRBD1 (5 bases). The CDR3 extends over 15 amino acids. V was pared by 0 bases and J by 2 bases, with 12 bases between. CDR1 SGHKS and CDR2 YYEKEE come from the germline V gene (reference sequence). The CDR3 DNA is TGTGCCAGCAGCTTGGAAACAGGTTTTACCTACGAGCAGTACTTC. This encodes CASSLETGFTYEQYF.

The chain is built from TRBV10-3 and TRBJ2-7; 15 bases fit TRBD2. CDR1 and CDR2 (germline): ENHRY, SYGVKD. The CDR3 loop spans 15 amino acids. V lost 4 bases, J lost 7 bases, and 5 bases stayed unmatched. The CDR3 coding sequence is TGTGCCATCAGTGGGACTAGCGGGGGGGCGGGTGAGCAGTACTTC. Its translation: CAISGTSGGAGEQYF.

The chain joins TRBV29-1 to TRBJ1-3; D is perhaps TRBD1 (6 bases). The germline gives CDR1 SQVTM, CDR2 ANQGSEA. The CDR3 consists of 14 residues. V lost 6 bases and J 5 bases, leaving 17 bases between the germline ends. The CDR3 DNA follows: TGCAGCGTCAACCCCCGGGACAACCGAAACACCATATATTTT. It specifies CSVNPRDNRNTIYF.

In the case of this clone: The sample carries other DNA sequences with the same CDR3. The CDR3 here is CASSVGGTEAFF. The CDR3 DNA reads TGTGCCAGCAGTGTCGGGGGAACTGAAGCTTTCTTT. The V gene is TRBV6-1, the J gene TRBJ1-1, with D perhaps matching TRBD1 (5 bases). Germline values: CDR1 MNHNS, CDR2 SASEGT. This CDR3 has 12 amino acids. Trimming removed 4 bases from V and 5 bases from J, with 8 bases in between.

The genes are TRBV5-1 and TRBJ2-3; 9 bases are a match to TRBD2. CDR1 SGHRS and CDR2 YFSETQ come from the germline V gene. Trimming cost V 4 bases and J 4 bases; bases outside gene matches: 7. This CDR3 is built from 15 residues. CDR3 region: CASSPGASGADTQYF. In nucleotides, the CDR3 is TGCGCCAGCAGCCCAGGAGCTAGCGGGGCAGATACGCAGTATTTT.

CDR3 coding DNA: TGTGCCAGCAGCGGACTAGCGGGGGTTGGCGCAGATACGCAGTATTTT. Translation: CASSGLAGVGADTQYF. The chain has TRBV2 and TRBJ2-3; 13 bases fit TRBD2. J gave up 4 bases and V 6 bases, and 7 bases lay outside the gene matches. The CDR3 totals 16 residues. CDR1 and CDR2 (germline): SNHLY, FYNNEI. The full variable domain, rest sourced from reference TRBV2 and TRBJ2-3, is EPEVTQTPSHQVTQMGQEVILRCVPISNHLYFYWYRQILGQKVEFLVSFYNNEISEKSEIFDDQFSVERPDGSNFTLKIRSTKLEDSAMYFCASSGLAGVGADTQYFGPGTRLTVL.

The chain couples TRBV5-4 to TRBJ1-1; maybe TRBD1 (6 bases). The germline CDR1 and CDR2 sequences are SGHNT and YYREEE (reference sequence). With 4 bases removed from V and 4 bases from J, the gap between germline ends came to 20 bases. This CDR3 region has 16 residues. The CDR3 coding sequence is TGTGCCAGCAGCCCCCCCCTTGGGGGCTTAGGCACTGAAGCTTTCTTT. Translation gives CASSPPLGGLGTEAFF.

The chain joins TRBV5-4 to TRBJ2-1, with D uncertain. Germline CDR1 SGHNT, CDR2 YYREEE (reference sequence). The CDR3 totals 15 residues. V lost 2 bases and J lost 8, with 17 bases in between. CDR3 residues: CASSLGGQNVDEQFF. CDR3 nucleotides: TGTGCCAGCAGCTTAGGCGGTCAGAACGTCGATGAGCAGTTCTTC.

This clone is a singleton in its sample. This chain uses TRBV14 with TRBJ1-2, with D possibly being TRBD1 (5 bases). The CDR3 is 15 residues long. Trimming took off 0 bases at V and 8 bases at J, with 16 bases between the two ends. Germline V CDR1 and CDR2: SGHDN, FVKESK. The CDR3 nucleotides are TGTGCCAGCAGCCAAGATCCGGACACCCGGTACGGCTACACCTTC. As protein: CASSQDPDTRYGYTF.

V gene TRBV27 combines with J gene TRBJ2-5; D might be TRBD2 (5 bases). Germline loops: CDR1 MNHEY, CDR2 SMNVEV (reference sequence). The CDR3 runs to 15 residues. Trimming took off 4 bases at V and 5 bases at J, with 17 bases between the two ends. For the CDR3, the DNA is TGTGCCAGCAGTTCCCCCCGCAGAGGCGGGGAGACCCAGTACTTC. Amino acid sequence: CASSSPRRGGETQYF.

The chain recombines TRBV19 with TRBJ2-6; possible D gene TRBD1, 6 bases. Per germline, CDR1 LNHDA and CDR2 SQIVND (reference sequence). V was pared by 8 bases and J by 0 bases, with 14 bases between. The CDR3 is 16 amino acids. The CDR3 nucleotides read TGTGCCAGTGGTACCGCACAGGGCTCTGGGGCCAACGTCCTGACTTTC. Translating gives CASGTAQGSGANVLTF.

V gene TRBV4-1 combines with J gene TRBJ2-7; 11 bases are a match to TRBD2. This CDR3 contains 18 residues. CDR1 and CDR2 (germline): MGHRA, YSYEKL. The J segment lost 0 bases and the V segment lost 0 bases, leaving 7 bases of the junction unmatched. The CDR3, as DNA: TGCGCCAGCAGCCAAGATAAAGGGACTAGCGGTATCTCCTACGAGCAGTACTTC. Protein product: CASSQDKGTSGISYEQYF.

This chain links TRBV7-9 with TRBJ1-1, with D tentatively TRBD1 (6 bases). Per the germline V gene, CDR1 is SEHNR and CDR2 is FQNEAQ (reference sequence). CDR3 length: 15 amino acids. Between the trimmed V and J ends, which lost 3 bases and 1 base, there was a span of 12 bases. CDR3 loop: CASSFGQSPNTEAFF. Here the CDR3 DNA reads TGTGCCAGCAGCTTTGGACAGTCCCCGAACACTGAAGCTTTCTTT.

This chain links TRBV29-1 with TRBJ2-4, with 8 bases that match TRBD1. The J segment lost 0 bases and the V segment lost 6 bases, leaving 7 bases of the junction unmatched. Looked up from germline, CDR1 is SQVTM and CDR2 is ANQGSEA. This CDR3 is 15 amino acids long. The CDR3 reads CSVGTGDIAKNIQYF. Here the CDR3 DNA reads TGCAGCGTCGGGACAGGAGACATAGCCAAAAACATTCAGTACTTC.

The genes are TRBV11-2 and TRBJ2-7, with D possibly being TRBD1 (6 bases). This CDR3 has 19 residues. V lost 2 bases and J lost 5, with 28 bases in between. Germline V gene data show CDR1 as SGHAT and CDR2 as FQNNGV. The CDR3, as DNA: TGTGCCAGCAGCTTATCTATGGCCCCAGTCGGGACAAAGACCCACGAGCAGTACTTC. Its protein product is CASSLSMAPVGTKTHEQYF.

V usage is TRBV10-3 and J usage is TRBJ2-3; unclear D gene. The CDR3 runs to 14 residues. With 4 bases removed from V and 3 bases from J, the gap between germline ends came to 11 bases. Germline assignment: CDR1 ENHRY and CDR2 SYGVKD. This CDR3 is CAISVRQSTDTQYF. DNA for the CDR3: TGTGCCATCAGTGTGCGGCAGTCTACAGATACGCAGTATTTT.

The chain couples TRBV7-2 to TRBJ2-1; 15 bases align to TRBD2. J lost 6 bases, V lost 5 bases, and 11 bases had no gene match. CDR1 and CDR2 (germline): SGHTA, FQGNSA. This CDR3 is 18 amino acids long. The CDR3 spells CASSPRTSGGGSGNEQFF. The DNA for the CDR3 is TGTGCCAGCAGCCCCCGGACTAGCGGGGGGGGTTCGGGCAATGAGCAGTTCTTC.

This chain connects TRBV5-1 to TRBJ2-1; 9 positions agree with TRBD2. After removal of 1 base from V and 5 bases from J, the junction contained 13 bases not matched to a gene. The CDR3 is made up of 18 amino acids. Looked up from germline, CDR1 is SGHRS and CDR2 is YFSETQ. The CDR3 sequence: CASSLWRVAGVSDNEQFF. CDR3 coding DNA: TGCGCCAGCAGCTTGTGGAGGGTAGCGGGGGTCTCTGACAATGAGCAGTTCTTC.

This chain joins TRBV7-2 and TRBJ2-5, with 7 bases lining up with TRBD1. This CDR3 comprises 14 residues. The trim removed 10 bases at V and 4 bases at J, leaving 12 bases unmatched. From germline, CDR1 is SGHTA and CDR2 FQGNSA. CDR3 DNA sequence: TGTGCCACCAAGGAGACAGGGTGGAGAGAGACCCAGTACTTC. Translating it yields CATKETGWRETQYF.

The rearrangement uses TRBV19 and TRBJ2-1; 10 bases match TRBD1. This CDR3 is 15 amino acids long. V gave up 6 bases and J gave up 7 bases; unmatched junction bases: 9. Germline values: CDR1 LNHDA, CDR2 SQIVND (reference sequence). The CDR3 DNA follows: TGTGCCAGTAGATTGACAGGGGGCGCCGAGAATGAGCAGTTCTTC. It codes for CASRLTGGAENEQFF. The whole variable domain, remainder taken from reference TRBV19 and TRBJ2-1, is DGGITQSPKYLFRKEGQNVTLSCEQNLNHDAMYWYRQDPGQGLRLIYYSQIVNDFQKGDIAEGYSVSREKKESFPLTVTSAQKNPTAFYLCASRLTGGAENEQFFGPGTRLTVL.

The V and J genes are TRBV18 and TRBJ2-3, with 8 positions matching TRBD1. V gave up 2 bases and J gave up 2 bases; unmatched junction bases: 9. Germline V gives CDR1 KGHSH, CDR2 LQKENI. The CDR3 loop spans 17 amino acids. This chain's CDR3 is CASSPSSPGGFTDTQYF. CDR3 DNA sequence: TGTGCCAGCTCACCATCTTCGCCAGGGGGCTTCACAGATACGCAGTATTTT.